Included here is one T cell receptor (beta chain) sequence, with context. Germline CDR1 reads LNHDA; CDR2 reads SQIVND (reference sequence). Trimming removed 6 bases from V and 6 bases from J, with 12 bases in between. The CDR3 has 13 residues. Participant-reported clinical history was the basis for cohort assignment. This sample is part of a study of blood T cell repertoires in COVID-19. Whole-study context: Italy, Spain and the United States were the sources of the convalescent and acute COVID-19 samples. Sources were T cells, B-cell-depleted T cells, or PBMCs; the material itself was cDNA or gDNA.

Authors' processing steps: Researchers report that nucleated cell counts were estimated from reference gene primer amplification. The assay was immunoSEQ multiplex PCR, and TCRdb's table has in-frame clones only and misses some. That table furnishes V, J and clone size, whereas the DNA furnished D and trimming. This table has roughly 250,000 clones, roughly 86% appearing once. This chain connects TRBV19 to TRBJ1-5, with a tentative D call TRBD1 (5 bases). The origin of this receptor is a woman between 45 and 60 years old who had recovered from COVID-19. The sample comprised PBMCs or T cells enriched from blood (not recorded which). The chain's CDR3 is CASRLQGVQPQHF. CDR3 coding DNA: TGTGCCAGTAGGTTGCAGGGCGTTCAGCCCCAGCATTTT.